The present T cell receptor (beta chain) was sequenced within a study of blood T cell repertoires in COVID-19. Clones were sequenced by immunoSEQ multiplex PCR, and TCRdb holds only the in-frame ones, with some missing. The sample comprises some 530,000 clones, around 85% of which are singletons, and more than 7.5% rests with the top ten. V lost 4 bases, J lost 3 bases, and 15 bases lay in between. This CDR3 is built from 15 residues. The V gene's germline CDR1 is MNHEY and CDR2 SMNVEV (reference sequence). The sequenced material came from PBMCs or T cells enriched from blood (not recorded which). V is TRBV27 and J is TRBJ1-2; D perhaps matches TRBD1 (5 bases). This clonotype was obtained from a woman aged 55-69 years who had recovered from COVID-19. The CDR3 spells CASSSGPGLDYGYTF. The CDR3 region has the DNA TGTGCCAGCAGTTCCGGACCGGGACTTGACTATGGCTACACCTTC.